Each of the 23 T cell receptor beta chains below was sequenced from the same sample in a study of monozygotic twins with inflammatory bowel disease. Reanalyzing the 5' RACE reads, TCRdb keeps one entry per CDR3 protein, without DNA. In all, the sample yields 330,000 or so distinct CDR3 sequences. What was sequenced was blood. These receptors were obtained from a human donor with ulcerative colitis or Crohn's disease, or a healthy co-twin of an affected twin (not recorded which).

The chain has TRBV28 and TRBJ1-5; checking the TCRdb D call of TRBD1 is not possible without DNA. CDR3 size: 15 residues. Germline CDR1 and CDR2: MDHEN and SYDVKM. The CDR3 reads CASSFGGQGRQPQHF.

The CDR3 spells CASSLTGRDQPQHF. The rearrangement joins TRBV12-3 or TRBV12-4 to TRBJ1-5. The CDR3 length is 14 residues.

The chain's CDR3 is CASSLGDRVGAEKLFF. J is TRBJ1-4 and V is TRBV7-2; the TCRdb call, TRBD1, lacks DNA for checking. The germline gives CDR1 SGHTA, CDR2 FQGNSA. The length of the CDR3 is 16 residues.

The V call is TRBV11-2, the J call TRBJ2-7. Germline V gene sequence: CDR1 SGHAT, CDR2 FQNNGV. The CDR3 runs 13 residues. CDR3 sequence: CASSLWYADEQYF.

V gene TRBV28 combines with J gene TRBJ1-2; TCRdb calls TRBD1, which cannot be checked without DNA. Germline CDR1 is MDHEN and CDR2 is SYDVKM. This CDR3 is built from 14 residues. The CDR3 here is CASSFWARKEGYTF.

The chain has TRBV12-3 or TRBV12-4 and TRBJ1-1. The length of the CDR3 is 14 residues. CDR3 sequence reads: CASSDSVMNTEAFF.

The J gene is TRBJ2-1, the V gene TRBV14; lacking DNA, the TRBD2 call made by TCRdb goes unchecked. Germline assignment: CDR1 SGHDN and CDR2 FVKESK. The CDR3 is 18 residues long. The CDR3 sequence: CASSRGGGGVLRYNEQFF. Full variable domain (missing parts from reference TRBV14 and TRBJ2-1): EAGVTQFPSHSVIEKGQTVTLRCDPISGHDNLYWYRRVMGKEIKFLLHFVKESKQDESGMPNNRFLAERTGGTYSTLKVQPAELEDSGVYFCASSRGGGGVLRYNEQFFGPGTRLTVL.

CDR3 residues: CASSSPTGYINIQYF. The J gene is TRBJ2-4, the V gene TRBV5-5; without DNA, the TCRdb call of TRBD1 cannot be checked. The CDR3 contains 15 residues. CDR1 is SGHKS and CDR2 is YYEKEE in the germline V gene (reference sequence). Using reference TRBV5-5 and TRBJ2-4 for the parts outside the CDR3, the full variable domain is DAGVTQSPTHLIKTRGQQVTLRCSPISGHKSVSWYQQVLGQGPQFIFQYYEKEERGRGNFPDRFSARQFPNYSSELNVNALLLGDSALYLCASSSPTGYINIQYFGAGTRLSVL.

The chain couples TRBV20-1 to TRBJ2-7. This CDR3 spans 11 amino acids. Germline values: CDR1 DFQATT, CDR2 SNEGSKA (reference sequence). The CDR3 loop is CSAQSLIEQYF.

V gene TRBV20-1 combines with J gene TRBJ2-2; the D gene TCRdb calls, TRBD2, cannot be checked with no DNA. Germline CDR1 and CDR2: DFQATT and SNEGSKA (reference sequence). This CDR3 is 18 amino acids long. CDR3 sequence: CSARDIFGGRSDTGELFF.

CDR3 in amino acids: CASSPGTAPGELFF. The V and J genes are TRBV19 and TRBJ2-2; the D call from TCRdb, TRBD1, cannot be confirmed without DNA. Germline CDR1 reads LNHDA; CDR2 reads SQIVND (reference sequence). This CDR3 is built from 14 residues.

The chain recombines TRBV20-1 with TRBJ2-5. CDR3 length equals 12 residues. Germline V gene sequence: CDR1 DFQATT, CDR2 SNEGSKA (reference sequence). CDR3 residues: CSASQMQETQYF.

This sequence joins TRBV5-1 and TRBJ1-1; TCRdb indicates TRBD1, and absent DNA this call remains unverified. Germline loops: CDR1 SGHRS, CDR2 YFSETQ. The CDR3 contains 13 residues. Here the CDR3 reads CASSFQGGAEAFF.

The chain couples TRBV7-2 to TRBJ2-7; TCRdb reports TRBD1, a call that lacks DNA to check it against. This CDR3 spans 14 amino acids. In germline, CDR1 is SGHTA, CDR2 FQGNSA. CDR3 amino acids: CASSTLTGTYEQYF.

This chain uses TRBV7-9 with TRBJ1-6. Germline V gene lookup returns CDR1 SEHNR and CDR2 FQNEAQ (reference sequence). CDR3 length: 13 residues. The CDR3 sequence: CASSLDLGSPLHF.

This chain links TRBV20-1 with TRBJ2-1; the D call of TRBD2 rests on TCRdb alone, since no DNA is present to check it. CDR1 is DFQATT, CDR2 SNEGSKA, per germline (reference sequence). The CDR3 is made up of 14 amino acids. The CDR3 spells CSATPGTSGTRQFF.

The V call is TRBV5-4, the J call TRBJ1-4; there is no DNA to check the TCRdb D call of TRBD1. Germline CDR1 reads SGHNT; CDR2 reads YYREEE (reference sequence). The CDR3 runs to 15 residues. CDR3: CASSETQGANEKLFF.

The rearrangement uses TRBV6-1 and TRBJ2-2; with no DNA, the TCRdb D assignment of TRBD1 cannot be verified. The CDR3 runs to 16 residues. The germline gives CDR1 MNHNS, CDR2 SASEGT. The CDR3 spells CASRLQKTGGTGELFF.

The chain carries TRBV2 and TRBJ1-1. Germline V lookup: CDR1 SNHLY, CDR2 FYNNEI. The CDR3 contains 11 residues. This chain's CDR3 is CASSEGKIAFF.

V is TRBV2 and J is TRBJ1-2; there is no DNA to check the TCRdb D call of TRBD1. Looked up from germline, CDR1 is SNHLY and CDR2 is FYNNEI. This CDR3 has 17 residues. The CDR3 is CASRTGDLGLSVYGYTF.

The rearrangement joins TRBV5-6 to TRBJ1-2. The germline V gene has CDR1 SGHDT and CDR2 YYEEEE. The CDR3 runs to 13 residues. The CDR3 reads CASSFRTAHGYTF.

The V gene is TRBV6-1, the J gene TRBJ1-1; TCRdb designates TRBD1, a call that cannot be tested without DNA. Germline CDR1 reads MNHNS; CDR2 reads SASEGT. The length of the CDR3 is 14 residues. CDR3 residues: CASSPPTGSTEAFF.

The chain joins TRBV27 to TRBJ2-2; the D gene TCRdb calls, TRBD2, cannot be checked with no DNA. Germline V gene lookup returns CDR1 MNHEY and CDR2 SMNVEV (reference sequence). This CDR3 comprises 17 residues. The chain's CDR3 is CASSLFGRELYTGELFF.